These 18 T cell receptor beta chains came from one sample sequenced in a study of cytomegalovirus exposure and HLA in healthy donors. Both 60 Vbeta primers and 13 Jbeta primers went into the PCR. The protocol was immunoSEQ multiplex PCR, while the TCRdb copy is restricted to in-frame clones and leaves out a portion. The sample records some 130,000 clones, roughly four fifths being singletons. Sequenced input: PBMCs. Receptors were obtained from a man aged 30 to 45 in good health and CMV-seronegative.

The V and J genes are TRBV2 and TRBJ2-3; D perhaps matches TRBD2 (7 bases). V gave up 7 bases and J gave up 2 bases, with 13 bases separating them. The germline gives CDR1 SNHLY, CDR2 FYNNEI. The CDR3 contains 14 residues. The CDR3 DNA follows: TGTGCCAGCACTGAGGCGGGGGCCACAGATACGCAGTATTTT. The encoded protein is CASTEAGATDTQYF.

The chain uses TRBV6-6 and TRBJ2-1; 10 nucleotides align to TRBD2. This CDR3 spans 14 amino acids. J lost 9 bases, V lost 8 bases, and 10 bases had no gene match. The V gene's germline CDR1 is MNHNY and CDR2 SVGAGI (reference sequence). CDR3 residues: CASGSSGSPFEQFF. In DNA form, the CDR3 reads TGTGCCAGCGGATCTAGCGGGAGCCCGTTTGAGCAGTTCTTC.

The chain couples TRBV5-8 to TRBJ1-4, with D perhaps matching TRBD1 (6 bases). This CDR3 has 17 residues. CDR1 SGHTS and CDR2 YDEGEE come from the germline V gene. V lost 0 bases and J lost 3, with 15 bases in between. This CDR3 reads CASSLVEHTGPNEKLFF. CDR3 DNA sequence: TGTGCCAGCAGCTTGGTGGAACATACAGGGCCTAATGAAAAACTGTTTTTT.

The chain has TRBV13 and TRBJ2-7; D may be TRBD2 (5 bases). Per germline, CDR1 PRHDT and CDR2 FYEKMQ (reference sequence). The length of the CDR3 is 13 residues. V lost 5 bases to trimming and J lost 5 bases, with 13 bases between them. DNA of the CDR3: TGTGCCAGCAGCCCCCCTGGAGGTAACGAGCAGTACTTC. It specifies CASSPPGGNEQYF.

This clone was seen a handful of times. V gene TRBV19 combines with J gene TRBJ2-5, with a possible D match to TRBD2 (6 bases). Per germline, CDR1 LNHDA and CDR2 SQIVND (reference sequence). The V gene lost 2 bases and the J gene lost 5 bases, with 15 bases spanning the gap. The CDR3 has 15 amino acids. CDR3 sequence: CASSILGTAGETQYF. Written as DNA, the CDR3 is TGTGCCAGTAGTATACTAGGGACGGCGGGGGAGACCCAGTACTTC.

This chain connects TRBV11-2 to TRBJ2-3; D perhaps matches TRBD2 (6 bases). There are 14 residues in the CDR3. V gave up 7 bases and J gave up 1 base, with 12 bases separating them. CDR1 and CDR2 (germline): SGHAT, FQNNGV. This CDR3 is CASTYGGGTDTQYF. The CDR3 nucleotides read TGTGCCAGCACTTACGGGGGAGGCACAGATACGCAGTATTTT.

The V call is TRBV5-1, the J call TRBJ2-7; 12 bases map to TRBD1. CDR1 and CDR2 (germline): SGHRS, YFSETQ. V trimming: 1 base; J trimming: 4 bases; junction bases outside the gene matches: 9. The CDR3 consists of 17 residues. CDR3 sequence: CASSLLVMGQGAYEQYF. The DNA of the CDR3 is TGCGCCAGCAGCTTGTTGGTGATGGGACAGGGGGCGTACGAGCAGTACTTC. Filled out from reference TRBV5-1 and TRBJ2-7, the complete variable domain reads KAGVTQTPRYLIKTRGQQVTLSCSPISGHRSVSWYQQTPGQGLQFLFEYFSETQRNKGNFPGRFSGRQFSNSRSEMNVSTLELGDSALYLCASSLLVMGQGAYEQYFGPGTRLTVT.

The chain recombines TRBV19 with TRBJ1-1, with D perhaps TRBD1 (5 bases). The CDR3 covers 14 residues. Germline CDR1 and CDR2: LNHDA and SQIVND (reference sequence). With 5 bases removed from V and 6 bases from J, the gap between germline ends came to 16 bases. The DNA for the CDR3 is TGTGCCAGTAGTCAAGACAGCATGGGCGCTGAAGCTTTCTTT. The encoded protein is CASSQDSMGAEAFF. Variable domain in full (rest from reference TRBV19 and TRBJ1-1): DGGITQSPKYLFRKEGQNVTLSCEQNLNHDAMYWYRQDPGQGLRLIYYSQIVNDFQKGDIAEGYSVSREKKESFPLTVTSAQKNPTAFYLCASSQDSMGAEAFFGQGTRLTVV.

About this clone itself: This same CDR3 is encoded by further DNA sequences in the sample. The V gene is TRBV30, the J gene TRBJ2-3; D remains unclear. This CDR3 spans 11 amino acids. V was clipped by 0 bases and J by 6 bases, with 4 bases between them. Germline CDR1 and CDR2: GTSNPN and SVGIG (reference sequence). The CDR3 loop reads CAWSVSDTQYF. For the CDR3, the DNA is TGTGCCTGGAGTGTATCGGATACGCAGTATTTT.

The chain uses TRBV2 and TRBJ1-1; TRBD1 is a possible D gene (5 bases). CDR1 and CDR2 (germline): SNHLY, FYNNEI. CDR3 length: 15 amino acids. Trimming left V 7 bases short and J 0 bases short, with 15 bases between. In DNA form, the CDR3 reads TGTGCCAGCATGGGGCCAGACTTTATGAACACTGAAGCTTTCTTT. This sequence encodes CASMGPDFMNTEAFF. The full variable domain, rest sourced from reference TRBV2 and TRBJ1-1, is EPEVTQTPSHQVTQMGQEVILRCVPISNHLYFYWYRQILGQKVEFLVSFYNNEISEKSEIFDDQFSVERPDGSNFTLKIRSTKLEDSAMYFCASMGPDFMNTEAFFGQGTRLTVV.

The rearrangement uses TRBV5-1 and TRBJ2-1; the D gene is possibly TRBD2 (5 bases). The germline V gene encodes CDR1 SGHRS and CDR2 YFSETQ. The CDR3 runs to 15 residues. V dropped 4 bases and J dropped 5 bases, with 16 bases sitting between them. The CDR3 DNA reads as TGCGCCAGCAGCCTAGAGACTATCGGTAACAATGAGCAGTTCTTC. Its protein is CASSLETIGNNEQFF.

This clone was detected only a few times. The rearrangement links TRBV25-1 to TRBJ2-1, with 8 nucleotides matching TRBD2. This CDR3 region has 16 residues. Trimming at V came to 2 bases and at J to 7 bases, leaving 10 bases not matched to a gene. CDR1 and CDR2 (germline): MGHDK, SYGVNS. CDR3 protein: CASSELYGRAFNEQFF. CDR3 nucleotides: TGTGCCAGCAGTGAACTCTACGGGAGGGCCTTTAATGAGCAGTTCTTC.

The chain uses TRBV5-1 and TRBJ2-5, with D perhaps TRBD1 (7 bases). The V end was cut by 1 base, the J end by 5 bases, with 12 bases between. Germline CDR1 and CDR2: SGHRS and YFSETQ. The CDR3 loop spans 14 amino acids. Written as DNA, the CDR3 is TGCGCCAGCAGCTTGATTTCAGGGGGGGAGACCCAGTACTTC. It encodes CASSLISGGETQYF. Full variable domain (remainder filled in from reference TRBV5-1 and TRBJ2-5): KAGVTQTPRYLIKTRGQQVTLSCSPISGHRSVSWYQQTPGQGLQFLFEYFSETQRNKGNFPGRFSGRQFSNSRSEMNVSTLELGDSALYLCASSLISGGETQYFGPGTRLLVL.

CDR3 loop: CASSFLRGGQGNGYTF. In nucleotides, the CDR3 is TGCGCCAGCAGCTTCTTGCGGGGGGGACAGGGGAACGGCTACACCTTC. The chain uses TRBV5-1 and TRBJ1-2; TRBD1 matches 10 bases. In germline, CDR1 is SGHRS, CDR2 YFSETQ. The CDR3 contains 16 residues. The J segment lost 8 bases and the V segment lost 2 bases, leaving 12 bases of the junction unmatched.

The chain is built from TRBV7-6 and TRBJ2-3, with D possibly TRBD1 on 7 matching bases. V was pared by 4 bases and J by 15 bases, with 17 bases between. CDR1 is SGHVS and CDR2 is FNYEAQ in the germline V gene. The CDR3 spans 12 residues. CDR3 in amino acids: CASSSGGLPSYF. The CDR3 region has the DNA TGTGCCAGCAGCTCAGGGGGACTCCCCAGCTATTTT.

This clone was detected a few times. The CDR3 is CASSLTGGTEAFF. The CDR3 DNA sequence: TGTGCCAGCAGCTTGACAGGGGGCACTGAAGCTTTCTTT. This chain joins TRBV7-2 and TRBJ1-1; TRBD1 agrees at 9 bases. CDR1 is SGHTA and CDR2 is FQGNSA in the germline V gene. The CDR3 contains 13 residues. After removal of 3 bases from V and 4 bases from J, the junction contained 0 bases not matched to a gene.

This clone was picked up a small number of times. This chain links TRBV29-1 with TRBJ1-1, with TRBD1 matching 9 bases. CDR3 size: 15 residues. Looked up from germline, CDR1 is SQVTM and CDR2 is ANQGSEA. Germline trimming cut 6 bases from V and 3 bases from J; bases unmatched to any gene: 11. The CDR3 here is CSVPGQGVMDTEAFF. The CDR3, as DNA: TGCAGCGTACCGGGACAGGGCGTTATGGACACTGAAGCTTTCTTT.

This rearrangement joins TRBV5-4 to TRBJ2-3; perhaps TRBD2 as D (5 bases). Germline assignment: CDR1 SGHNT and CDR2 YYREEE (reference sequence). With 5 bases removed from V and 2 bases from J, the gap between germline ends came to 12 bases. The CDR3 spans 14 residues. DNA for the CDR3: TGTGCCAGCAGAGCGGATCCTCTCACAGATACGCAGTATTTT. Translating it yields CASRADPLTDTQYF.